The present T cell receptor beta chain was sequenced within a study of T cells after yellow fever vaccination (dated by TCRdb to the late 2010s). Regarding the study in general: The SMART-Seq v4 Ultra Low Input RNA kit was used to prepare libraries from fractions with low cell numbers. Bulk TCR alpha and beta repertoires were sequenced longitudinally to track T-cell clones before and after primary and booster YFV17D yellow fever vaccination. Two healthy male donors, one aged 18 to 29 and one aged 30 to 40 years, were included in the cohort. Blood was collected at multiple timepoints before and after primary and secondary immunization, and bulk PBMC replicates and cell subsets were isolated.

This specimen's treatment or condition label, interpreted: live attenuated yellow fever vaccine strain. A standard Ficoll-Paque protocol was used to isolate PBMCs from peripheral blood. CD4 and CD8 T-cell fractions were isolated with Dynabeads CD4 and CD8 positive selection kits. RNA was extracted with TriZol from bulk PBMCs, CD4 and CD8 fractions, and dextramer-positive and dextramer-negative fractions. Overall results and qualifications from the work: Computational filtering was required because FACS-sorted repertoires could contain abundant contaminating clonotypes from the bulk population. After the booster, most of the clones that had expanded following primary vaccination were detected again (roughly 97% of CD4 and around 90% of CD8), which suggests that memory was broadly maintained. Compared with the primary T-cell response, the secondary T-cell response was faster but weaker, reaching its peak on day 5 rather than on day 15. The study included only two donors, which limits how far the findings can be generalized. A small share of clonotypes was detected in both CD4 and CD8 compartments, with the overlap likely arising from convergent recombination.

Comment on this clonotype: Its binding antigen is unknown. A clone one base away is much larger, so this may be a read error.

The reads were generated on an Illumina NovaSeq 6000. TCR cDNA was synthesized by 5'RACE template switching, which introduced a universal primer site and unique molecular identifiers. Priming for cDNA synthesis came from both the TCR alpha and TCR beta constant segments. Two PCR steps were used to amplify libraries, with sample barcodes and sequencing adapters being added in the second step. Libraries were sequenced on Illumina HiSeq 2500 (2x100 bp) or NovaSeq (2x150 bp). The published analysis was carried out like this. Reads were demultiplexed and collapsed into UMI consensus sequences with MIGEC, and V(D)J alignment was performed with MiXCR. Using edgeR on replicate PBMC samples, clonotypes were called vaccine-responding if FDR was below 0.01 and the log2 fold change was above 5 up to day 15. CD4 or CD8 identity was assigned to each bulk clonotype according to whether the clonotype was present at higher abundance in the sequenced CD4 repertoire or the sequenced CD8 repertoire. TCRdb handled the public reads itself, with Q25 trimming in fastp and clone calling in MiXCR, and kept productive beta chains. Rows with one shared CDR3 protein collapse into an entry with the most common genes and DNA. The V and J calls, along with clone size, are taken from TCRdb and not from the paper's own processing. The sample records roughly 190,000 distinct CDR3 sequences, roughly 9.6% of which are singletons. 36% of the sample is held by the ten biggest clonotypes.

The sequencing used CD8+ T cells sorted from PBMCs, collected 15 days after the yellow fever booster vaccination. This clonotype originated in a young man who received the YFV17D yellow fever vaccine.

The bases read TGTGTCAGCAGTTTAGGGACCGGAGTCTCTGGCTACACCTTC. Its protein product is CVSSLGTGVSGYTF. The chain joins TRBV12-3 or TRBV12-4 to TRBJ1-2, with a weak D call of TRBD1 (5 bases match). The CDR3 holds 14 amino acids from the cysteine to the phenylalanine. Only CDR3 DNA is held: 42 bases, read in frame from base 1.